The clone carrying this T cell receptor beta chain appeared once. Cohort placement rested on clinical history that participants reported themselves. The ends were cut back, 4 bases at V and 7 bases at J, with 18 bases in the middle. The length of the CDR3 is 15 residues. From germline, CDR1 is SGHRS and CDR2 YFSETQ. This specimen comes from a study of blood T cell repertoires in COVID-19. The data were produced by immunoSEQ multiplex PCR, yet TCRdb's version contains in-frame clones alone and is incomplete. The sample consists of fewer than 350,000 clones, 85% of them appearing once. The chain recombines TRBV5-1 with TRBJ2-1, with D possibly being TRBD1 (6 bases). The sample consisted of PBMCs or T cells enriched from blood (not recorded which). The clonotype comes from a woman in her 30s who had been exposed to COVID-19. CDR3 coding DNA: TGCGCCAGCAGCCAGTCTTCAGGGGTAGGTAATGAGCAGTTCTTC. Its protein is CASSQSSGVGNEQFF.